What follows are 17 T cell receptor beta chains derived from one specimen sequenced in a study of blood T cell repertoires in COVID-19. Clones were sequenced by immunoSEQ multiplex PCR, and TCRdb holds only the in-frame ones, with some missing. The table records hundreds of thousands of clones, 85% of them present only once. Material for sequencing was PBMCs or T cells enriched from blood (not recorded which). Receptor source: a man aged 35-49 years who had recovered from COVID-19.

This clone was seen only a few times. One junction end disagrees with the germline gene, perhaps due to a read error. The rearrangement joins TRBV11-3 to TRBJ2-1; 14 bases align to TRBD2. The CDR3 is 16 amino acids. CDR1 is SGHNT and CDR2 is YENEEA in the germline V gene. The CDR3 DNA follows: TGTGCCAGCAGATTAGGACTAGCGGGAGGATACAATGAGCAGTTCTTC. It specifies CASRLGLAGGYNEQFF.

The chain recombines TRBV7-6 with TRBJ1-1; possible D gene TRBD1, 5 bases. CDR1 is SGHVS, CDR2 FNYEAQ, per germline. The CDR3 runs to 14 residues. V dropped 1 base and J dropped 6 bases, with 12 bases sitting between them. CDR3 nucleotides: TGTGCCAGCAGCTTAGAGGACCGGGGGTCTGAAGCTTTCTTT. It specifies CASSLEDRGSEAFF.

The V call is TRBV10-3, the J call TRBJ1-4; 10 nucleotides agree with TRBD1. J was trimmed by 7 bases and V by 2 bases; bases with no gene match: 4. Germline CDR1 reads ENHRY; CDR2 reads SYGVKD. The CDR3 is 15 amino acids. For the CDR3, the DNA is TGTGCCATCAGTGAGGGGGACAGGGGAGGTGAAAAACTGTTTTTT. Its protein is CAISEGDRGGEKLFF.

The chain recombines TRBV19 with TRBJ1-2, with D maybe TRBD1 (5 bases). The germline V gene encodes CDR1 LNHDA and CDR2 SQIVND (reference sequence). The CDR3 consists of 14 residues. V shed 5 bases and J shed 3 bases, with 13 bases lying between them. CDR3 nucleotides: TGTGCCAGTAGTGGAAGGGGCTCGGACTATGGCTACACCTTC. Protein product: CASSGRGSDYGYTF.

The chain joins TRBV11-2 to TRBJ2-5; 9 bases are shared with TRBD2. Per the germline V gene, CDR1 is SGHAT and CDR2 is FQNNGV. J lost 7 bases, V lost 0 bases, and 6 bases had no gene match. CDR3 length: 15 residues. In nucleotides, the CDR3 is TGTGCCAGCAGCTTAGAAGGTAGCGGGAGAGGGACCCAGTACTTC. It specifies CASSLEGSGRGTQYF.

This clone showed up many times. The rearrangement joins TRBV27 to TRBJ2-7; 9 bases map to TRBD2. Germline assignment: CDR1 MNHEY and CDR2 SMNVEV (reference sequence). Trimming cost V 1 base and J 5 bases; bases outside gene matches: 6. The CDR3 covers 15 residues. Here the CDR3 reads CASSLYAGGGNEQYF. For the CDR3, the DNA is TGTGCCAGCAGTTTATACGCGGGAGGGGGGAACGAGCAGTACTTC.

In this sample, this clone turned up a few times. This chain connects TRBV7-8 to TRBJ1-3; possibly TRBD1 for D (6 bases). V lost 5 bases, J lost 0 bases, and 17 bases lay in between. The V gene's germline CDR1 is SGHVS and CDR2 FQNEAQ. CDR3 length equals 17 residues. The CDR3 sequence is CASSLPGGADSGNTIYF. The CDR3, as DNA: TGTGCCAGCAGCCTACCGGGGGGGGCCGACTCTGGAAACACCATATATTTT. The whole variable domain, remainder taken from reference TRBV7-8 and TRBJ1-3, is GAGVSQSPRYKVAKRGQDVALRCDPISGHVSLFWYQQALGQGPEFLTYFQNEAQLDKSGLPSDRFFAERPEGSVSTLKIQRTQQEDSAVYLCASSLPGGADSGNTIYFGEGSWLTVV.

The chain has TRBV20-1 and TRBJ1-1; 7 positions agree with TRBD1. Germline lookup yields CDR1 DFQATT and CDR2 SNEGSKA (reference sequence). CDR3 length equals 11 residues. The V gene end was trimmed by 6 bases and the J gene end by 6 bases; junction bases not matched to a gene: 4. CDR3 sequence (DNA): TGCAGTGCGAACGACAGGGCTGAAGCTTTCTTT. Translation gives CSANDRAEAFF.

This clone was detected only a few times. A junction end diverges from the germline sequence, so it may reflect a read error. This chain uses TRBV4-1 with TRBJ1-2; D is perhaps TRBD1 (6 bases). The CDR3 contains 15 residues. Germline assignment: CDR1 MGHRA and CDR2 YSYEKL. For the CDR3, the DNA is TGCGCCAGCAGCCACAACAGGGAATTGAACTCTGGCTACACCTTC. The encoded protein is CASSHNRELNSGYTF.

The rearrangement joins TRBV5-1 to TRBJ2-5; weak D call: TRBD1 (6 bases). This CDR3 spans 14 amino acids. Looked up from germline, CDR1 is SGHRS and CDR2 is YFSETQ. Trimming shortened V by 4 bases and J by 1 base, and 11 bases separated the two germline ends. Written as DNA, the CDR3 is TGCGCCAGCAGCCAAGGACAGACCCAAGAGACCCAGTACTTC. Translating it yields CASSQGQTQETQYF.

The rearrangement links TRBV10-3 to TRBJ1-2; D is undetermined. Germline V lookup: CDR1 ENHRY, CDR2 SYGVKD. The CDR3 length is 17 residues. Trimming removed 4 bases at V and 0 bases at J, with 18 bases between. This CDR3 is CAISGVGGSLANYGYTF. As DNA, the CDR3 is TGTGCCATCAGTGGGGTGGGAGGTTCGCTAGCTAACTATGGCTACACCTTC.

V usage is TRBV19 and J usage is TRBJ2-3; D might be TRBD2 (5 bases). This CDR3 contains 13 residues. From germline, CDR1 is LNHDA and CDR2 SQIVND (reference sequence). V shed 5 bases and J shed 4 bases, with 10 bases lying between them. CDR3 DNA: TGTGCCAGTAGTTTATGGGGAGCAGATACGCAGTATTTT. It is translated as CASSLWGADTQYF. The full variable domain, in which reference TRBV19 and TRBJ2-3 provide the parts outside the CDR3, is DGGITQSPKYLFRKEGQNVTLSCEQNLNHDAMYWYRQDPGQGLRLIYYSQIVNDFQKGDIAEGYSVSREKKESFPLTVTSAQKNPTAFYLCASSLWGADTQYFGPGTRLTVL.

This clone was found once. J is TRBJ1-3 and V is TRBV11-2, with unresolved D. CDR3 length: 16 residues. Germline CDR1 SGHAT, CDR2 FQNNGV. V lost 0 bases and J lost 0, with 9 bases in between. The CDR3 is CASSLELPYSGNTIYF. As DNA, the CDR3 is TGTGCCAGCAGCTTAGAACTACCGTACTCTGGAAACACCATATATTTT.

The V and J genes are TRBV12-3 or TRBV12-4 and TRBJ1-2, with D unresolved. This CDR3 contains 12 residues. V lost 5 bases and J 5 bases, leaving 9 bases between the germline ends. CDR3 region: CASSPSGYGYTF. The CDR3 region has the DNA TGTGCCAGCAGTCCTTCGGGGTATGGCTACACCTTC.

V usage is TRBV19 and J usage is TRBJ2-1; weak D call: TRBD2 (5 bases). Trimming pared 5 bases from V and 1 base from J, leaving 15 bases between. The germline V gene encodes CDR1 LNHDA and CDR2 SQIVND (reference sequence). CDR3 length: 16 amino acids. The CDR3 reads CASSSGSGGSYNEQFF. CDR3 in DNA: TGTGCCAGTAGTTCAGGCAGCGGCGGTTCCTACAATGAGCAGTTCTTC.

This clone was observed at least ten times. The chain has TRBV4-1 and TRBJ1-3; 8 bases align to TRBD1. V was pared by 3 bases and J by 5 bases, with 9 bases of the junction left unmatched. CDR3 size: 16 residues. Germline V gives CDR1 MGHRA, CDR2 YSYEKL. CDR3 loop: CASSQPGTGVRNTIYF. The CDR3 DNA sequence: TGCGCCAGCAGCCAGCCCGGGACAGGAGTCCGAAACACCATATATTTT.

Only one count was recorded for this clone. This chain connects TRBV28 to TRBJ2-7; 10 bases are a match to TRBD1. The CDR3 has 14 amino acids. Trimming at V came to 5 bases and at J to 5 bases, leaving 6 bases not matched to a gene. CDR1 is MDHEN and CDR2 is SYDVKM in the germline V gene. The CDR3 loop reads CASSRSGTGDEQYF. CDR3 bases: TGTGCCAGCAGTCGATCCGGGACAGGGGACGAGCAGTACTTC. The variable domain in full, with the rest retrieved from reference TRBV28 and TRBJ2-7, is DVKVTQSSRYLVKRTGEKVFLECVQDMDHENMFWYRQDPGLGLRLIYFSYDVKMKEKGDIPEGYSVSREKKERFSLILESASTNQTSMYLCASSRSGTGDEQYFGPGTRLTVT.